The source of this T cell receptor beta chain is a study of vaccination effects on CD4 cells after COVID-19. As for the study in general: Wells of around 2.2 million PBMC each were grown with 10 IU/ml IL-2 and about 10 ug/ml peptides.

The study's findings and limits: Late post-vaccination, clones induced by infection and those induced by vaccine underwent marked clonal contraction.

In germline, CDR1 is MNHEY, CDR2 SMNVEV (reference sequence). The germline V and J ends were trimmed by 5 bases and 8 bases, with 17 bases remaining between them. There are 14 residues in the CDR3. An approximately nine-day culture period preceded the isolation of CD4+ T cells. As their vaccination, participants received two doses of either BNT162b2 or mRNA-1273. Negative nucleocapsid antibody tests before and after vaccination confirmed no previous SARS-CoV-2 infection. TCRdb's table, derived via immunoSEQ multiplex PCR, lists solely in-frame clones and lacks some. The table has tens of thousands of clones, roughly four fifths seen once; the top ten hold about 2.5%. Worth noting for this clone: Its antigen is undetermined.

V is TRBV27 and J is TRBJ2-3; D tentatively fits TRBD1 or TRBD2 (5 bases each). Here the sequenced sample was CD4+ T cells from PBMCs cultured without peptide, taken after COVID-19 vaccination. The sequence came from a human donor who received a COVID-19 vaccine. The CDR3 sequence: CASSTRDPGRTQYF. CDR3 DNA: TGTGCCAGCAGTACCCGGGACCCGGGGCGTACGCAGTATTTT.